The present T cell receptor beta chain was sequenced within a study of patients and donors after allogeneic stem cell transplantation. Each CDR3 protein is one row after TCRdb ran MiXCR on the RT-PCR reads. The data hold 50,000 to 60,000 distinct CDR3 sequences, with less than 15% observed a single time. The clonotype originates from a human donor who was either an allogeneic HSCT recipient or a stem cell or donor lymphocyte infusion donor (not recorded which). It is not recorded whose cells these are; they may come from a transplant donor. The sample was blood, either unsorted or a sorted T cell fraction (not recorded which).

The CDR3 protein is CASSLEYTKETQYF. CDR3 bases: TGTGCCAGCAGCTTAGAGTACACCAAAGAGACCCAGTACTTC. The V gene is TRBV7-9, the J gene TRBJ2-5; no clear D gene. CDR3 size: 14 residues. Germline V gives CDR1 SEHNR, CDR2 FQNEAQ (reference sequence). V was clipped by 1 base and J by 3 bases, with 9 bases between them.